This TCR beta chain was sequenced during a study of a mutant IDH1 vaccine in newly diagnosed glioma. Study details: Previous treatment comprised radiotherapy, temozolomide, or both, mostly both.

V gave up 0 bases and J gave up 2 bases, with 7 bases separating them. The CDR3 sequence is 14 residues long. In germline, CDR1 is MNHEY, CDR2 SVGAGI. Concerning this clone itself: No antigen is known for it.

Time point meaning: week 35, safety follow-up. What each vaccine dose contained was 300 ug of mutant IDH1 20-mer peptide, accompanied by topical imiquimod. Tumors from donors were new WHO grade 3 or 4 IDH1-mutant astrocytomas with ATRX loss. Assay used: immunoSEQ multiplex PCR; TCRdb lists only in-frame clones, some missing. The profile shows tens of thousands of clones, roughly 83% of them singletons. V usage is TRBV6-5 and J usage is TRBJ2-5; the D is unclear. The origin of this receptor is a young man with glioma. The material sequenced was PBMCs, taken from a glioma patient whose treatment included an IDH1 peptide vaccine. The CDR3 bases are TGTGCCAGCAGTTACTCGTTCGGACAAGAGACCCAGTACTTC. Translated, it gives CASSYSFGQETQYF.